This T cell receptor beta chain was observed in a study of OX40 agonist ivuxolimab in advanced cancers. About the investigation overall: Ivuxolimab, which targeted the costimulatory receptor OX40 (CD134), was an agonistic, fully human IgG2 monoclonal antibody. The dose-escalation cohort was about 87% male with a mean age of about 54 years, ranging from about 20 to 80. The point of sequencing TCRbeta in the periphery was to test whether ivuxolimab changed TCR sequence diversity and drove clonal T-cell expansion. Three dose-escalation patients achieved partial responses, one with hepatocellular carcinoma and two with cutaneous melanoma. Among the roughly 52 dose-escalation patients, 19 had hepatocellular carcinoma, roughly 15 melanoma, 9 renal cell carcinoma and 9 head and neck cancer. Intravenous ivuxolimab was administered to patients every 2 weeks at six dose levels: 0.01, 0.1, 0.3, 1.5, 3 and 10 mg/kg. Patients were allowed to have had prior anti-PD-1, anti-PD-L1 or anti-CTLA-4 therapy, and around 40% of the dose-escalation patients had previously received checkpoint inhibitors. The paper reports the monotherapy dose-escalation portion (N of about 47 patients) of the phase I ivuxolimab trial. General conclusions and limits of the study: At doses of 0.1 to 3.0 mg/kg, clonal expansion of both CD4+ and CD8+ blood T cells was observed from baseline to week 6. Low levels of normalized T-cell clonal expansion were also seen in some patients who did not respond. Which antigens the clonally expanded peripheral T cells were specific for was not determined. After ivuxolimab, more expanded clones were found on average in CD8+ T cells than in CD4+ T cells. In partial responders in the 0.1-3.0 mg/kg groups, normalized peripheral clonal expansion was found to be among the lowest, especially among CD8+ T cells.

Details on this clone: Its recognized antigen is unknown. No clone much larger than this one lies a single base away; base qualities are absent.

Genomic DNA was extracted from sorted cells for sequencing of the TCRbeta CDR3 region. TCRbeta CDR3 regions were sequenced using the immunoSEQ Assay. The table comes from immuneACCESS by way of TCRdb, which keeps in-frame sequences with V and J called. Part of the clones is missing from these tables; in studies checked, under half for an unresolved V gene and the rest for unknown reasons. This sample has more than 50,000 clones in its table, and 65% to 90% of those were observed once. The ten largest clones represent about 0.95% of the sample. Patients with autoimmune disease history or receiving systemic immunosuppression were excluded from the trial. Peripheral blood for TCR sequencing was drawn from every dose cohort at baseline, at cycle 4 day 1 and at cycle 7 day 1. The samples were taken from a phase I, first-in-human, multicenter, open-label dose-escalation trial of ivuxolimab. The trial enrolled adults with locally advanced or metastatic head and neck squamous cell, hepatocellular, melanoma or renal cell carcinoma. Before TCR sequencing, CD4+ T cells and CD8+ T cells were sorted from peripheral blood as separate populations.

The germline V gene provides CDR1 KGHSH and CDR2 LQKENI. The CDR3 runs 13 residues from the cysteine to the phenylalanine. CDR3 DNA is the only sequence kept; it has 39 bases, read in frame from the first base. V loses 2 bases of germline sequence and J loses 7 bases, and the interval between the two ends is 11 bases. The chain joins TRBV18 to TRBJ1-1; the D segment could be TRBD1, given 5 matching bases. The source of this sequence is an adult with an advanced solid tumor such as melanoma, head and neck, liver or kidney cancer. This specimen was CD4+ or CD8+ T cells sorted from blood, taken in a trial of the OX40 agonist ivuxolimab. DNA sequence: TGTGCCAGCTCACCAAGCAGGGAGGTTGAAGCTTTCTTT. It translates as CASSPSREVEAFF.